The 25 T cell receptor beta chains below all came from one sample that was sequenced in a study of blood T cell repertoires in COVID-19. The repertoire was sequenced with immunoSEQ multiplex PCR; TCRdb's copy has only in-frame clones and lacks some. The table lists roughly 120,000 clones, 60% to 85% of them singletons. The sequenced material came from peripheral blood. Source of these receptors: a man in his 70s with acute or convalescent COVID-19.

The chain couples TRBV5-1 to TRBJ1-6; TRBD1 is a possible D gene (6 bases). This CDR3 has 14 amino acids. Trimming stripped 3 bases from V and 7 bases from J, with 11 bases between. Germline V CDR1 and CDR2: SGHRS, YFSETQ. CDR3 nucleotide sequence: TGCGCCAGCAGCTCCAGGGGAGAGAATTCACCCCTCCACTTT. Translating gives CASSSRGENSPLHF.

The rearrangement joins TRBV3-1 (or the pseudogene TRBV3-2) to TRBJ2-1; D not resolved. V shed 4 bases and J shed 0 bases, with 10 bases lying between them. Looked up from germline, CDR1 is LGHDT and CDR2 is YNNKEL (reference sequence). The CDR3 length is 15 residues. CDR3 sequence reads: CASSRSESSYNEQFF. The CDR3 DNA is TGTGCCAGCAGCCGCAGCGAGAGCTCCTACAATGAGCAGTTCTTC.

The chain uses TRBV5-5 and TRBJ2-7, with TRBD2 matching 10 bases. The germline CDR1 and CDR2 sequences are SGHKS and YYEKEE (reference sequence). CDR3 length equals 15 residues. Trimming removed 1 base from V and 3 bases from J; junction bases left unmatched: 4. Here the CDR3 DNA reads TGTGCCAGCAGCTTGTGGCCTAGCGGGAGCTACGAGCAGTACTTC. Protein sequence: CASSLWPSGSYEQYF.

This clone was seen more than once but under ten times. The chain joins TRBV2 to TRBJ1-4; 8 bases fit TRBD1. Germline assignment: CDR1 SNHLY and CDR2 FYNNEI. J lost 7 bases, V lost 7 bases, and 2 bases had no gene match. The CDR3 extends over 12 amino acids. CDR3 sequence: CASTQGGEKLFF. The CDR3 DNA is TGTGCCAGCACACAGGGGGGTGAAAAACTGTTTTTT.

The V gene is TRBV21-1, the J gene TRBJ2-7; the table assigns TRBD2, which was not confirmed against the DNA. TRBV21-1 is labeled a pseudogene. The CDR3 has 17 amino acids. This CDR3 reads CASSKVPAGVDSYEQYF. Here the CDR3 DNA reads TGTGCCAGCAGCAAAGTTCCAGCGGGAGTAGACTCCTACGAGCAGTACTTC.

This clone was counted a few times. CDR3 DNA sequence: TGTGCCAGCAGCTTAGCGGGGTCCTACCGGGGATATGGCTACACCTTC. It yields the protein CASSLAGSYRGYGYTF. The chain joins TRBV7-9 to TRBJ1-2; D call uncertain. CDR1 is SEHNR, CDR2 FQNEAQ, per germline (reference sequence). This CDR3 region has 16 residues. Trimming stripped 0 bases from V and 5 bases from J, with 16 bases between.

The gene calls are TRBV18 and TRBJ2-7, with TRBD1 matching over 11 bases. The trim removed 2 bases at V and 1 base at J, leaving 1 base unmatched. The CDR3 consists of 15 residues. Germline values: CDR1 KGHSH, CDR2 LQKENI. The CDR3 is CASSPGQGASYEQYF. The CDR3 DNA sequence: TGTGCCAGCTCACCAGGACAGGGGGCTTCCTACGAGCAGTACTTC.

The chain combines TRBV6-2 or TRBV6-3 with TRBJ2-5; 7 positions agree with TRBD2. J was trimmed by 5 bases and V by 5 bases; bases with no gene match: 5. The CDR3 runs 13 residues. The germline gives CDR1 MNHEY, CDR2 SVGEGT. CDR3 nucleotide sequence: TGTGCCAGCAGTGGGGGAGGGAGCGAGACCCAGTACTTC. Translating gives CASSGGGSETQYF.

This sequence joins TRBV19 and TRBJ1-1; TRBD1 matches 9 bases. Per germline, CDR1 LNHDA and CDR2 SQIVND (reference sequence). After removal of 1 base from V and 0 bases from J, the junction contained 3 bases not matched to a gene. The CDR3 is 16 residues long. The chain's CDR3 is CASSIGQGGVNTEAFF. The CDR3 DNA reads as TGTGCCAGTAGTATAGGACAGGGGGGCGTGAACACTGAAGCTTTCTTT.

The chain links TRBV19 to TRBJ2-7, with TRBD2 matching 8 bases. V dropped 4 bases and J dropped 2; count of bases not matched to a gene: 10. Per the germline V gene, CDR1 is LNHDA and CDR2 is SQIVND (reference sequence). The length of the CDR3 is 16 residues. As DNA, the CDR3 is TGTGCCAGTAGTACCCCCTGGGCGGGGGGCACCTACGAGCAGTACTTC. Its protein product is CASSTPWAGGTYEQYF.

This sequence joins TRBV19 and TRBJ2-5; perhaps TRBD2 as D (6 bases). V lost 0 bases, J lost 4 bases, and 12 bases lay in between. Germline loops: CDR1 LNHDA, CDR2 SQIVND (reference sequence). The CDR3 is made up of 15 amino acids. In DNA, the CDR3 is TGTGCCAGTAGTATAGATCGCGCCGGGGGAGAGACCCAGTACTTC. Its protein is CASSIDRAGGETQYF.

J is TRBJ2-1 and V is TRBV28; 7 nucleotides align to TRBD2. Per germline, CDR1 MDHEN and CDR2 SYDVKM. This CDR3 is built from 14 residues. Losses at the gene ends were 8 bases for V and 5 bases for J; bases not matched to a gene: 9. CDR3 DNA: TGTGCCAGCGCCGAGCTAGCGGCTAACAATGAGCAGTTCTTC. Protein product: CASAELAANNEQFF.

CDR3 in amino acids: CASSVELRDEKLFF. CDR3 nucleotide sequence: TGTGCCAGCAGCGTAGAATTGAGGGATGAAAAACTGTTTTTT. This chain joins TRBV9 and TRBJ1-4, with no clear D. Germline V lookup: CDR1 SGDLS, CDR2 YYNGEE. V gave up 0 bases and J gave up 6 bases, with 9 bases separating them. The CDR3 spans 14 residues.

The CDR3 here is CASSLQQGLDEQYF. CDR3 in DNA: TGTGCCAGCAGTTTACAACAGGGGCTGGACGAGCAGTACTTC. The chain combines TRBV6-5 with TRBJ2-7; 7 nucleotides align to TRBD1. V gave up 4 bases and J gave up 5 bases; unmatched junction bases: 8. This CDR3 is built from 14 residues. Germline CDR1 MNHEY, CDR2 SVGAGI.

The rearrangement links TRBV7-7 to TRBJ2-2; TRBD1 aligns across 9 bases. Germline V gene sequence: CDR1 SSHAT, CDR2 FNYEAQ (reference sequence). The length of the CDR3 is 15 residues. Trimming cost V 3 bases and J 5 bases; bases outside gene matches: 4. CDR3 DNA sequence: TGTGCCAGCAGCTTGCGGACAGGGGAAACCGGGGAGCTGTTTTTT. The encoded protein is CASSLRTGETGELFF.

V is TRBV5-5 and J is TRBJ2-7; tentative D call: TRBD1 (6 bases). V was pared by 1 base and J by 0 bases, with 8 bases between. Per the germline V gene, CDR1 is SGHKS and CDR2 is YYEKEE (reference sequence). The CDR3 is 14 amino acids. The CDR3: CASSLTGTSYEQYF. CDR3 bases: TGTGCCAGCAGCTTGACAGGGACCTCCTACGAGCAGTACTTC.

J is TRBJ2-7 and V is TRBV7-9; D ambiguous. Trimming pared 1 base from V and 3 bases from J, leaving 10 bases between. CDR3 size: 14 residues. Looked up from germline, CDR1 is SEHNR and CDR2 is FQNEAQ (reference sequence). The CDR3: CASSLVAGNYEQYF. The CDR3 coding sequence is TGTGCCAGCAGCTTAGTGGCAGGAAACTACGAGCAGTACTTC. The full variable domain, in which reference TRBV7-9 and TRBJ2-7 provide the parts outside the CDR3, is DTGVSQNPRHKITKRGQNVTFRCDPISEHNRLYWYRQTLGQGPEFLTYFQNEAQLEKSRLLSDRFSAERPKGSFSTLEIQRTEQGDSAMYLCASSLVAGNYEQYFGPGTRLTVT.

The count of this clone is one. The CDR3 bases are TGTGCCAGCAGCCCGGGACAGAACTACGAGCAGTACTTC. It is translated as CASSPGQNYEQYF. The chain combines TRBV7-3 with TRBJ2-7, with 7 bases lining up with TRBD1. Looked up from germline, CDR1 is SGHTA and CDR2 is FQGTGA. The CDR3 has 13 amino acids. V dropped 5 bases and J dropped 3; count of bases not matched to a gene: 4.

Remarks on this clone: Different DNA sequences within this sample yield the same CDR3. The chain links TRBV11-2 to TRBJ1-5, with D possibly being TRBD1 (6 bases). V was trimmed by 1 base and J by 3 bases, leaving 10 bases between them. Germline V gene data show CDR1 as SGHAT and CDR2 as FQNNGV. The CDR3 covers 15 residues. CDR3 nucleotide sequence: TGTGCCAGCAGCTTAGGACAGGTTAACAATCAGCCCCAGCATTTT. Protein product: CASSLGQVNNQPQHF.

The chain has TRBV5-4 and TRBJ1-1; TRBD1 aligns across 11 bases. Germline V gene lookup returns CDR1 SGHNT and CDR2 YYREEE (reference sequence). J lost 4 bases, V lost 1 base, and 3 bases had no gene match. The CDR3 has 15 residues. DNA of the CDR3: TGTGCCAGCAGCTTGTCCGGGACAGGGGGCACTGAAGCTTTCTTT. Its protein product is CASSLSGTGGTEAFF.

The chain employs TRBV7-9 and TRBJ2-4; D is perhaps TRBD2 (6 bases). Trimming stripped 11 bases from V and 4 bases from J, with 15 bases between. Per the germline V gene, CDR1 is SEHNR and CDR2 is FQNEAQ (reference sequence). CDR3 length: 13 amino acids. CDR3 amino acids: CASGGQTKNIQYF. In DNA, the CDR3 is TGTGCCTCCGGGGGTCAGACAAAAAACATTCAGTACTTC.

The chain carries TRBV18 and TRBJ1-1; 11 bases are shared with TRBD1. Trimming cost V 0 bases and J 4 bases; bases outside gene matches: 25. Germline assignment: CDR1 KGHSH and CDR2 LQKENI. CDR3 size: 23 residues. CDR3 sequence reads: CASSPPSVRTGGVNRASGTEAFF. In DNA form, the CDR3 reads TGTGCCAGCTCACCACCATCGGTCCGGACAGGGGGCGTTAATAGGGCCTCCGGCACTGAAGCTTTCTTT.

The V call is TRBV24-1, the J call TRBJ2-1, with 7 nucleotides matching TRBD2. Germline assignment: CDR1 KGHDR and CDR2 SFDVKD. V dropped 8 bases and J dropped 8; count of bases not matched to a gene: 11. This CDR3 has 14 residues. The CDR3 nucleotides are TGTGCCACCAACGACGGCGGGAGAACAGATGAGCAGTTCTTC. It yields the protein CATNDGGRTDEQFF.

This clone appeared a few times. V gene TRBV6-5 combines with J gene TRBJ1-6; perhaps TRBD1 as D (5 bases). V lost 2 bases, J lost 11 bases, and 16 bases lay in between. CDR3 size: 15 residues. Germline V gene data show CDR1 as MNHEY and CDR2 as SVGAGI. The CDR3 DNA follows: TGTGCCAGCAGTTACGACCCCGCCCCCAGGGCACCCCTCCACTTT. Amino acids: CASSYDPAPRAPLHF.

The rearrangement links TRBV5-6 to TRBJ2-5, with TRBD2 matching over 9 bases. Germline V gene data show CDR1 as SGHDT and CDR2 as YYEEEE. This CDR3 is built from 14 residues. V dropped 6 bases and J dropped 7; count of bases not matched to a gene: 10. The CDR3: CASMPGTSLLTQYF. The DNA of the CDR3 is TGTGCCAGCATGCCCGGGACTAGCCTTCTGACCCAGTACTTC.